This T cell receptor beta chain stems from a study of patients and donors after allogeneic stem cell transplantation. Using its own MiXCR run on the RT-PCR reads, TCRdb lists one record per CDR3 protein. The table records about 90,000 distinct CDR3 sequences, around 49% of them present only once. In germline, CDR1 is SGHDT, CDR2 YYEEEE. V was cut by 2 bases and J by 7 bases, with 9 bases left in between. The CDR3 has 13 amino acids. This clonotype was sampled from a human donor who was either an allogeneic HSCT recipient or a stem cell or donor lymphocyte infusion donor (not recorded which). It is not recorded whose cells these are; they may come from a transplant donor. V and J are TRBV5-6 and TRBJ1-4; unclear D gene. The sequenced sample was blood, either unsorted or a sorted T cell fraction (not recorded which). The CDR3 loop is CASSFLPGEKLFF. The CDR3 region has the DNA TGTGCCAGCAGCTTTTTACCGGGTGAAAAACTGTTTTTT.